One sample yielded the 32 T cell receptor beta chains listed below, sequenced in a study of T cells in severe cutaneous drug reactions. Bulk and single-cell libraries used iRepertoire multiplex PCR with TCR subtype-specific primers. TCRdb re-called the multiplex PCR reads and shows each CDR3 protein once, DNA omitted. The sample table sets out about 10,000 distinct CDR3 sequences. Sequenced patients had Stevens-Johnson syndrome or toxic epidermal necrolysis caused by carbamazepine. The specimen sequenced was cells from a skin blister. All receptors derive from a human donor with Stevens-Johnson syndrome, a severe cutaneous drug reaction.

The chain recombines TRBV20-1 with TRBJ2-1. The CDR3 is made up of 14 amino acids. Germline CDR1 DFQATT, CDR2 SNEGSKA (reference sequence). CDR3 region: CSGVYTSSYNEQFF.

The V gene is TRBV10-3, the J gene TRBJ2-7. The CDR3 length is 14 residues. The germline CDR1 and CDR2 sequences are ENHRY and SYGVKD. The CDR3 sequence is CAISETGSSYEQYF.

This clonotype is labeled medium-sized (0.01 to 0.1%) based on frequency. The chain links TRBV20-1 to TRBJ1-1; TCRdb's assignment of TRBD1 cannot be checked, as there is no DNA. The CDR3 loop spans 13 amino acids. Germline V gives CDR1 DFQATT, CDR2 SNEGSKA (reference sequence). This CDR3 reads CSANGQGRTEAFF.

This clonotype is identified as medium-sized from frequency. The chain combines TRBV20-1 with TRBJ1-1; TCRdb indicates TRBD1, and absent DNA this call remains unverified. The CDR3 extends over 12 amino acids. CDR1 is DFQATT and CDR2 is SNEGSKA in the germline V gene (reference sequence). The CDR3: CSASPGVAEAFF.

The chain combines TRBV20-1 with TRBJ1-5; TCRdb designates TRBD1, a call that cannot be tested without DNA. The CDR3 runs to 14 residues. CDR1 DFQATT and CDR2 SNEGSKA come from the germline V gene (reference sequence). The CDR3 region is CSARQGFRNQPQHF.

Frequency places this clonotype as medium-sized. This sequence joins TRBV6-1 and TRBJ2-7; TCRdb names TRBD1, which stays unverified in the absence of DNA. The CDR3 loop spans 15 amino acids. Germline CDR1 and CDR2: MNHNS and SASEGT. The chain's CDR3 is CASSSPTGRGYEQYF.

The chain has TRBV20-1 and TRBJ1-1. CDR3 length equals 14 residues. Germline CDR1 DFQATT, CDR2 SNEGSKA (reference sequence). This CDR3 is CSAHPNSRRTEAFF.

By frequency, this clonotype is medium-sized. The V gene is TRBV27, the J gene TRBJ1-1; TCRdb lists TRBD1, though no DNA is available to test this call. This CDR3 comprises 14 residues. Germline values: CDR1 MNHEY, CDR2 SMNVEV (reference sequence). This chain's CDR3 is CASSLWGLSTEAFF.

The rearrangement uses TRBV29-1 and TRBJ2-1; TCRdb proposes TRBD2, but this gene call is untestable without DNA. Germline lookup yields CDR1 SQVTM and CDR2 ANQGSEA. This CDR3 region has 15 residues. CDR3 sequence: CSVRLLAGVSDEQFF.

This rearrangement joins TRBV29-1 to TRBJ2-7; the TRBD1 assignment by TCRdb is unverifiable without DNA. The CDR3 is 13 amino acids. The germline V gene has CDR1 SQVTM and CDR2 ANQGSEA. This CDR3 is CSVRDTSNYEQYF.

V and J are TRBV29-1 and TRBJ2-5; the TRBD1 assignment by TCRdb is unverifiable without DNA. The CDR3 runs 14 residues. CDR1 is SQVTM and CDR2 is ANQGSEA in the germline V gene. The CDR3 loop reads CSAYRGSPQETQYF.

The chain recombines TRBV29-1 with TRBJ1-2; the D gene TCRdb calls, TRBD1, cannot be checked with no DNA. Germline assignment: CDR1 SQVTM and CDR2 ANQGSEA. This CDR3 contains 12 residues. This chain's CDR3 is CSVPDRGNGYTF.

The gene calls are TRBV4-2 and TRBJ2-3; TCRdb proposes TRBD2, but this gene call is untestable without DNA. The length of the CDR3 is 20 residues. The germline gives CDR1 LGHNA, CDR2 YNFKEQ. This chain's CDR3 is CASSQRATGGLAGGQDTQYF.

This chain links TRBV20-1 with TRBJ1-5; there is no DNA to check the TCRdb D call of TRBD1. Germline V lookup: CDR1 DFQATT, CDR2 SNEGSKA (reference sequence). There are 17 residues in the CDR3. This chain's CDR3 is CSARDPLGTGGRQPQHF.

The chain couples TRBV4-1 to TRBJ2-1. The CDR3 runs to 14 residues. Germline V gene sequence: CDR1 MGHRA, CDR2 YSYEKL. The chain's CDR3 is CASSQDPPYNEQFF.

V is TRBV20-1 and J is TRBJ2-1; TCRdb's assignment of TRBD2 cannot be checked, as there is no DNA. This CDR3 spans 15 amino acids. Germline V CDR1 and CDR2: DFQATT, SNEGSKA (reference sequence). The CDR3 region is CRGTSGNTGYNEQFF.

CDR3 residues: CSVLKLDGQTPRYGYTF. The chain joins TRBV29-1 to TRBJ1-2. The CDR3 runs 17 residues. Germline V gene lookup returns CDR1 SQVTM and CDR2 ANQGSEA.

Its frequency marks this clonotype as medium-sized. J is TRBJ2-2 and V is TRBV6-1; TCRdb picks TRBD1, but there is no DNA to check that call. CDR1 is MNHNS and CDR2 is SASEGT in the germline V gene. This CDR3 is built from 14 residues. CDR3 residues: CASSPGGRTGELFF.

The J gene is TRBJ2-7, the V gene TRBV20-1; checking the TCRdb D call of TRBD2 is not possible without DNA. Germline CDR1 and CDR2: DFQATT and SNEGSKA (reference sequence). The CDR3 loop spans 12 amino acids. The CDR3: CSAKLGTYEQYF.

The rearrangement joins TRBV20-1 to TRBJ2-1; TCRdb's D gene call, TRBD2, goes unchecked for lack of DNA. The CDR3 totals 15 residues. CDR1 and CDR2 from the germline V gene are DFQATT and SNEGSKA (reference sequence). Here the CDR3 reads CSARGGLQVTGEQFF.

This chain uses TRBV20-1 with TRBJ2-7; TCRdb's D call of TRBD1 is untestable without DNA. The CDR3 loop spans 14 amino acids. The germline CDR1 and CDR2 sequences are DFQATT and SNEGSKA (reference sequence). Here the CDR3 reads CSANTGGAFYEQYF.

The chain combines TRBV20-1 with TRBJ2-7. The CDR3 extends over 11 amino acids. Looked up from germline, CDR1 is DFQATT and CDR2 is SNEGSKA (reference sequence). The CDR3 loop is CSARTTHEQYF.

The genes are TRBV20-1 and TRBJ2-7; the D call of TRBD1 rests on TCRdb alone, since no DNA is present to check it. CDR1 and CDR2 (germline): DFQATT, SNEGSKA (reference sequence). This CDR3 is 13 amino acids long. The CDR3: CSARSDRDYEQYF.

The rearrangement uses TRBV20-1 and TRBJ1-6; TCRdb lists TRBD1, though no DNA is available to test this call. The CDR3 has 18 amino acids. Germline V gene sequence: CDR1 DFQATT, CDR2 SNEGSKA (reference sequence). The CDR3 loop reads CSARRDSDGGSYNSPLHF.

This clonotype is classed as medium-sized by frequency. V and J are TRBV20-1 and TRBJ1-1; TCRdb designates TRBD1, a call that cannot be tested without DNA. Germline V CDR1 and CDR2: DFQATT, SNEGSKA (reference sequence). The CDR3 is 13 amino acids. The CDR3 region is CSARDPRGAEAFF.

This chain connects TRBV20-1 to TRBJ2-5. Per germline, CDR1 DFQATT and CDR2 SNEGSKA (reference sequence). The CDR3 is 12 amino acids. This CDR3 reads CSARSDSETQYF.

By frequency, this clonotype is medium-sized. The V and J genes are TRBV20-1 and TRBJ2-7. Germline-derived CDR1 and CDR2 are DFQATT and SNEGSKA (reference sequence). This CDR3 comprises 14 residues. CDR3 region: CSARDKAVSYEQYF.

The chain recombines TRBV20-1 with TRBJ2-5. Germline CDR1 and CDR2: DFQATT and SNEGSKA (reference sequence). CDR3 length: 11 residues. The CDR3 loop reads CSAHHPKTQYF.

The chain is built from TRBV20-1 and TRBJ1-4. In germline, CDR1 is DFQATT, CDR2 SNEGSKA (reference sequence). The CDR3 loop spans 14 amino acids. CDR3: CSARGPEGGEKLFF.

The chain couples TRBV29-1 to TRBJ1-2. This CDR3 is 12 amino acids long. Germline V gene sequence: CDR1 SQVTM, CDR2 ANQGSEA. CDR3 loop: CSVVTQPYGYTF.

The rearrangement uses TRBV20-1 and TRBJ2-1. This CDR3 region has 13 residues. The germline CDR1 and CDR2 sequences are DFQATT and SNEGSKA (reference sequence). Here the CDR3 reads CSAPTAAYNEQFF.

This chain joins TRBV20-1 and TRBJ2-2; TCRdb reports TRBD2, a call that lacks DNA to check it against. Germline V CDR1 and CDR2: DFQATT, SNEGSKA (reference sequence). The CDR3 consists of 18 residues. The CDR3 reads CSARAGLAGGVWSGELFF.